These T cell receptor beta chains were read from a single sample in a study of control samples from healthy donors and cancer patients. Using immunoSEQ multiplex PCR, the repertoire was profiled, and TCRdb retains in-frame clones only, with some absent. The sample yields about 100,000 clones, around four fifths seen once. Sample: blood. These receptor sequences come from a man aged 18 to 30 in good health. Each CDR3 is given with its conserved first and last residue. D genes are given only for firm matches. The size of a clone is reported for some rows only, either as once, few or many, or as a class for expanded clones.

j_call | v_call | clone_size | d_call | cdr3_nt | cdr3_aa
TRBJ1-3 | TRBV19 | . | . | TGTGCCAGTAGTCCCGGGACTCTGCCTGGAAACACCATATATTTT | CASSPGTLPGNTIYF
TRBJ1-4 | TRBV5-6 | . | TRBD1 | TGTGCCAGCAGTCCGGGACAGATGACAACTAATGAAAAACTGTTTTTT | CASSPGQMTTNEKLFF
TRBJ2-2 | TRBV19 | . | . | TGTGCCAGTAGTATAGGGGGGAACACCGGGGAGCTGTTTTTT | CASSIGGNTGELFF
TRBJ1-2 | TRBV27 | . | TRBD1 | TGTGCCAGCAGTTCGGGACAGTACTATGGCTACACCTTC | CASSSGQYYGYTF
TRBJ1-5 | TRBV5-4 | . | . | TGTGCCAGCAGCTTCGGAGTTCATCAGCCCCAGCATTTT | CASSFGVHQPQHF
TRBJ2-1 | TRBV25-1 | . | . | TGTGCCAGCTGGGGCCATGAGCAGTTCTTC | CASWGHEQFF
TRBJ1-2 | TRBV6-6 | . | . | TGTGCCAGCAGTCCCCCCACCCCCGGAGGGGGCTACACCTTC | CASSPPTPGGGYTF
TRBJ1-5 | TRBV19 | . | . | TGTGCCAGTAGTCCCGAGGTCCAGCCCCAGCATTTT | CASSPEVQPQHF
TRBJ2-5 | TRBV24-1 | . | TRBD1 | TGTGCCACCAGTGATTGGGGGACAGGGGGTGAGGAGACCCAGTACTTC | CATSDWGTGGEETQYF
TRBJ1-3 | TRBV5-1 | . | TRBD1 | TGCGCCAGCAGTGCCCAGGGGGGGCGGACTTCTGGAAACACCATATATTTT | CASSAQGGRTSGNTIYF
TRBJ2-5 | TRBV7-2 | . | TRBD2 | TGTGCCAGCAGCTTCCGAACCTCACTAGCGGGGGAAGAGACCCAGTACTTC | CASSFRTSLAGEETQYF
TRBJ1-1 | TRBV20-1 | few | . | TGCAGTGCTAGTGGGACCACAGAAGCTTTCTTT | CSASGTTEAFF
TRBJ1-1 | TRBV5-5 | . | . | TGTGCCAGCAGCTTGGTGGCGGGGGTTTCTAACACTGAAGCTTTCTTT | CASSLVAGVSNTEAFF
TRBJ1-1 | TRBV5-6 | . | . | TGTGCCAGCAGCTTGCCAGGGTTGAACACTGAAGCTTTCTTT | CASSLPGLNTEAFF
TRBJ2-3 | TRBV19 | . | . | TGTGCCAGTACAGGGGTTTTGGAAGATACGCAGTATTTT | CASTGVLEDTQYF
TRBJ2-3 | TRBV14 | . | . | TGTGCCAGCAGCCAAGACTTTGGGGGAACTAGATCAGATACGCAGTATTTT | CASSQDFGGTRSDTQYF
TRBJ2-1 | TRBV6-6 | . | TRBD2 | TGTGCCAGCAGTCTTACTAGCGGGGGCTACTACAATGAGCAGTTCTTC | CASSLTSGGYYNEQFF
TRBJ1-5 | TRBV6-5 | . | TRBD1 | TGTGCCAGCAGCACAGGGGTCTTCAATCAGCCCCAGCATTTT | CASSTGVFNQPQHF
TRBJ1-1 | TRBV7-6 | . | . | TGTGCCAGCAGCTTAATTGAGGATACTGAAGCTTTCTTT | CASSLIEDTEAFF
TRBJ1-1 | TRBV6-1 | . | . | TGTGCCAGCAGTGATTTGGCCGGGAGGCGGACTGAAGCTTTCTTT | CASSDLAGRRTEAFF
TRBJ2-2 | TRBV2 | . | TRBD1 | TGTGCCAGCAGCGTCGGACAGGGCCCCACCGGGGAGCTGTTTTTT | CASSVGQGPTGELFF
TRBJ1-1 | TRBV5-8 | once | . | TGTGCCAGCAGCTTGGAGGTGATGGGGGAGAGGACTGAAGCTTTCTTT | CASSLEVMGERTEAFF
TRBJ2-6 | TRBV5-6 | . | . | TGTGCCAGCAGCTCCCGCAGACAGCGCCCTTCTGGGGCCAACGTCCTGACTTTC | CASSSRRQRPSGANVLTF
TRBJ2-1 | TRBV5-6 | . | . | TGTGCCAGCAACCTCAGGAGGAATGAGCAGTTCTTC | CASNLRRNEQFF
TRBJ2-7 | TRBV6-2/TRBV6-3 | . | . | TGTGCCAGCAGCCCTAACCCTAGGAACGAGCAGTACTTC | CASSPNPRNEQYF
TRBJ1-1 | TRBV7-8 | few | . | TGTGCCAGCAGCTTAGCTCGAGAAGCTTTCTTT | CASSLAREAFF
TRBJ2-5 | TRBV2 | . | . | TGTGCCAGCAGTGAAGCGCAATTCCCACCGTACTTC | CASSEAQFPPYF
TRBJ1-1 | TRBV11-2 | . | . | TGTGCCAGCAGCTTAGATTACAGGAGGGGCACTGAAGCTTTCTTT | CASSLDYRRGTEAFF
TRBJ1-2 | TRBV5-1 | . | . | TGCGCCAGCAACCTTGGTGGGGGTTCCTATGGCTACACCTTC | CASNLGGGSYGYTF
TRBJ2-3 | TRBV7-9 | few | TRBD2 | TGTGCCAGCAGCCCTAGCGGGGGGGCCACCGATACGCAGTATTTT | CASSPSGGATDTQYF
TRBJ2-2 | TRBV21-1 | . | . | TGTGCCAGCAGCAAAATTCGGGTTCCCGGGGAGCTGTTTTTT | CASSKIRVPGELFF
TRBJ2-1 | TRBV11-3 | . | . | TGTGCCAGCAGTACTGGAGGGGGTGATGAGCAGTTCTTC | CASSTGGGDEQFF
TRBJ2-3 | TRBV7-8 | . | . | TGTGCCAGCAGCTGGGGGGGCAGCGGGTGGCCTCAGAGCACAGATACGCAGTATTTT | CASSWGGSGWPQSTDTQYF
TRBJ2-2 | TRBV7-9 | . | . | TGTGCCAGCAGCTTAGCAGGGTCGAACACCGGGGAGCTGTTTTTT | CASSLAGSNTGELFF
TRBJ2-2 | TRBV2 | . | TRBD2 | TGTGCCAGCAGCCAAAGGTCTAGCGGGGGGCTGAACACCGGGGAGCTGTTTTTT | CASSQRSSGGLNTGELFF
TRBJ1-1 | TRBV7-2 | . | . | TGTGCCAGCAAAATGGGGGGGCCCCTTTGGGTCGAAGCTTTCTTT | CASKMGGPLWVEAFF
TRBJ2-5 | TRBV5-6 | . | . | TGTGCCAGCAGCTTCCAGGGGTGGGAGACCCAGTACTTC | CASSFQGWETQYF
TRBJ2-1 | TRBV7-9 | . | TRBD1 | TGTGCCAGCAACGCAGGGGGTAGGGATGAGCAGTTCTTC | CASNAGGRDEQFF
TRBJ1-5 | TRBV2 | . | TRBD1 | TGTGCCAGCACGAAGGACAGGGTCGGCAATCAGCCCCAGCATTTT | CASTKDRVGNQPQHF
TRBJ1-5 | TRBV5-4 | . | . | TGTGCCAGCAGCTTTGGGGGTGTTGGCAATCAGCCCCAGCATTTT | CASSFGGVGNQPQHF
TRBJ2-1 | TRBV5-8 | few | . | TGTGCCAGCAGCTTTGCCCGGAGCTCCTACAATGAGCAGTTCTTC | CASSFARSSYNEQFF
TRBJ2-6 | TRBV3-1/TRBV3-2 | . | TRBD2 | TGTGCCAGCAGCCCTAATTCGGCTAGCGGGGTGTCTGTCCTGACTTTC | CASSPNSASGVSVLTF
TRBJ2-2 | TRBV6-5 | . | . | TGTGCCAGCACATATGAGGGGGGGTTGACCGGGGAGCTGTTTTTT | CASTYEGGLTGELFF
TRBJ1-3 | TRBV6-6 | . | . | TGTGCCAGCAGGGCGAGCGTCGGAAACACCATATATTTT | CASRASVGNTIYF
TRBJ2-3 | TRBV5-1 | . | . | TGCGCCAGCAGTAGGGACCCTTCCACAGATACGCAGTATTTT | CASSRDPSTDTQYF
TRBJ2-1 | TRBV11-2 | . | . | TGTGCCAGCAGCTTAGATAGAGACAGGCATGAGCAGTTCTTC | CASSLDRDRHEQFF
TRBJ1-2 | TRBV7-8 | . | . | TGTGCCAGCAGCCCGGACATGAGGCGAGGCTACACCTTC | CASSPDMRRGYTF
TRBJ1-2 | TRBV27 | . | . | TGTGCCAGCAGTTTATCGATCTGGGGCCCGGGCTATGGCTACACCTTC | CASSLSIWGPGYGYTF
TRBJ1-6 | TRBV19 | . | TRBD1 | TGTGCCAGTAGTATAGATTTTGCGGCCAGGGGGGATTCACCCCTCCACTTT | CASSIDFAARGDSPLHF
TRBJ1-5 | TRBV11-3 | many | . | TGTGCCAGCAGGTCCCCAGTAGGCCCAACGAGGGATCAGCCCCAGCATTTT | CASRSPVGPTRDQPQHF
TRBJ1-4 | TRBV2 | . | . | TGTGCCAGCACCAGGGACTTTAATGAAAAACTGTTTTTT | CASTRDFNEKLFF
TRBJ1-2 | TRBV6-5 | . | . | TGTGCCAGCACCGACAGCTATGGCTACACCTTC | CASTDSYGYTF
TRBJ1-2 | TRBV5-1 | . | . | TGCGCCAGCGCCTTTGGGGGGGTCTATGGCTACACCTTC | CASAFGGVYGYTF
TRBJ1-2 | TRBV7-2 | . | . | TGTGCCAGCAGCTCTGGGGGTGGCAGCTACTATGGCTACACCTTC | CASSSGGGSYYGYTF
TRBJ2-1 | TRBV7-9 | . | TRBD2 | TGTGCCAGCAGCCTACGGGGGGTTTTGGATTCCAATGAGCAGTTCTTC | CASSLRGVLDSNEQFF
TRBJ1-5 | TRBV19 | . | . | TGTGCCAGTCGTGCGTATAGCAATCAGCCCCAGCATTTT | CASRAYSNQPQHF
TRBJ2-5 | TRBV6-5 | . | TRBD1 | TGTGCCAGCTCCAGACAGGGACAGAATCAAGAGACCCAGTACTTC | CASSRQGQNQETQYF
TRBJ1-1 | TRBV30 | . | . | TGTGCCTGGAGCTCGGGACTGAAGAACACTGAAGCTTTCTTT | CAWSSGLKNTEAFF